The clone carrying this T cell receptor (beta chain) showed up just once. Its antigen is unidentified. With 0 bases removed from V and 2 bases from J, the gap between germline ends came to 3 bases. The germline V gene encodes CDR1 SGHRS and CDR2 YFSETQ. The CDR3 sequence is 12 residues long. This record comes from a study of shared clonotypes between healthy human individuals. Study at large: There were three CD4 naive, three CD4 memory, two CD8 naive and one CD8 memory plates per donor.

Sequencing was performed with immunoSEQ multiplex PCR; in TCRdb, only in-frame clones are kept and a portion is missing. The repertoire holds some 580,000 clones, about 98% seen once, with 0.3% in the top ten. CD45RO-negative cells were positively selected for CCR7, leaving out terminally differentiated effector memory CD45RA+ cells. The study's findings and limits: Generation probabilities were higher for clonotypes shared across all four sorted-subset donors than for unshared ones. Rarefaction showed that sequencing of sorted subsets was incomplete (despite large depth).

This clonotype originated in a young man in good health. The chain uses TRBV5-1 and TRBJ2-7; D not certain. The sequencing sample was made of naive CD8+ T cells sorted from blood. The CDR3 is CASSLVAYEQYF. The CDR3 nucleotides read TGCGCCAGCAGCTTGGTGGCCTACGAGCAGTACTTC.